The present entry profiles one T cell receptor beta chain with its context. Antigen unknown. This sample is drawn from a study of T cells expressing NK-cell markers. About the study: One of the eight sequenced donors was seronegative, whereas the other seven were HCMV-seropositive.

Template switching by 5'RACE with UMIs generated the TCR beta cDNA. Each CDR3 protein gets one entry in TCRdb, which reprocessed the 5' RACE reads and gives no DNA. Its table records around 100,000 distinct CDR3 sequences. Study-wide points: In several donors, these clonotypes also led the CD3+CD56-NKG2C+ fraction. Of the CD8+ T cell pool in about 6 donors, about 1.0-7.0% was accounted for by dominant NKG2C+ clonotypes.

The CDR3 is 15 amino acids. Looked up from germline, CDR1 is SQVTM and CDR2 is ANQGSEA. Sequenced sample: blood T cells: a sorted CD56 or NKG2C T cell subset, CD4+ or CD8+ T cells, or bulk PBMC T cells (not recorded which). The V gene is TRBV29-1, the J gene TRBJ2-2; TCRdb designates TRBD2, a call that cannot be tested without DNA. The clonotype originates from a woman aged 18 to 75 in good health. CDR3 region: CSVALAGDPTGELFF.